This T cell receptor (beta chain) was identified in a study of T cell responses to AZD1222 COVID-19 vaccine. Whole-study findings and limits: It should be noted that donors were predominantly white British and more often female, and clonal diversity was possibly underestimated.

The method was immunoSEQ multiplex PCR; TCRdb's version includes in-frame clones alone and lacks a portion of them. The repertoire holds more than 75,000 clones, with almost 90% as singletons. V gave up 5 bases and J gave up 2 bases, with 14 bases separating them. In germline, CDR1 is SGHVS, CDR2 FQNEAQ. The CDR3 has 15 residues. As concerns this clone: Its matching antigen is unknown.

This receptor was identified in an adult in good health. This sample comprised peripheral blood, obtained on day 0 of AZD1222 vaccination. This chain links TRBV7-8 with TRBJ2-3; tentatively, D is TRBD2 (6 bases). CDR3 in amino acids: CASSPAGGDTDTQYF. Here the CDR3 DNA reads TGTGCCAGCAGCCCCGCGGGCGGGGACACAGATACGCAGTATTTT.